The rows below give T cell receptor beta chains drawn from one sample of a study of control samples from healthy donors and cancer patients. Clones were sequenced by immunoSEQ multiplex PCR, and TCRdb holds only the in-frame ones, with some missing. Of approximately 100,000 clones listed, 88% are singletons. The sample consisted of blood. These receptors were taken from a man aged 25 to 40 in good health. Both conserved end residues are part of each CDR3. A D gene is named only where the DNA matches it firmly. Size is omitted from some rows. Given values are once, few, many or a class for expanded clones.

clone size: -
J gene: TRBJ2-3
V gene: TRBV5-1
D gene: -
CDR3 protein: CASSLVGADTQYF
CDR3 DNA: TGCGCCAGCAGCTTGGTAGGGGCAGATACGCAGTATTTT

clone size: -
J gene: TRBJ2-7
V gene: TRBV5-4
D gene: TRBD2
CDR3 protein: CASSSREGAYEQYF
CDR3 DNA: TGTGCCAGCAGCTCGCGGGAGGGAGCCTACGAGCAGTACTTC

clone size: -
J gene: TRBJ1-6
V gene: TRBV27
D gene: -
CDR3 protein: CASTLGGGGSPLHF
CDR3 DNA: TGTGCCAGCACCTTGGGGGGGGGCGGTTCACCCCTCCACTTT

clone size: -
J gene: TRBJ1-4
V gene: TRBV3-1/TRBV3-2
D gene: TRBD1
CDR3 protein: CASSHLGQGINEKLFF
CDR3 DNA: TGTGCCAGCAGCCACCTGGGACAGGGGATAAATGAAAAACTGTTTTTT

clone size: -
J gene: TRBJ1-5
V gene: TRBV6-6
D gene: -
CDR3 protein: CASSHLGGGNQPQHF
CDR3 DNA: TGTGCCAGCAGTCACCTAGGGGGTGGCAATCAGCCCCAGCATTTT

clone size: -
J gene: TRBJ1-1
V gene: TRBV27
D gene: -
CDR3 protein: CASSSPIHTGNTEAFF
CDR3 DNA: TGTGCCAGCAGTTCACCCATTCATACAGGGAACACTGAAGCTTTCTTT

clone size: -
J gene: TRBJ2-7
V gene: TRBV5-4
D gene: -
CDR3 protein: CASSLGGSDYEQYF
CDR3 DNA: TGTGCCAGCAGCTTGGGGGGGAGCGACTACGAGCAGTACTTC

clone size: -
J gene: TRBJ2-1
V gene: TRBV5-6
D gene: TRBD2
CDR3 protein: CASSFISGTRLEEQFF
CDR3 DNA: TGTGCCAGCAGCTTTATAAGCGGGACTAGACTTGAAGAGCAGTTCTTC

clone size: -
J gene: TRBJ2-3
V gene: TRBV19
D gene: -
CDR3 protein: CASRTFSRDTQYF
CDR3 DNA: TGTGCCAGCCGGACTTTTAGCAGGGATACGCAGTATTTT

clone size: -
J gene: TRBJ2-4
V gene: TRBV5-8
D gene: -
CDR3 protein: CASSLGDVAKNIQYF
CDR3 DNA: TGTGCCAGCAGCTTGGGAGACGTAGCCAAAAACATTCAGTACTTC

clone size: -
J gene: TRBJ1-2
V gene: TRBV9
D gene: -
CDR3 protein: CASSSGQYYGYTF
CDR3 DNA: TGTGCCAGCAGCTCTGGACAGTACTATGGCTACACCTTC

clone size: -
J gene: TRBJ1-5
V gene: TRBV12-3/TRBV12-4
D gene: -
CDR3 protein: CASRKIGDQPQHF
CDR3 DNA: TGTGCCAGCAGGAAGATAGGTGATCAGCCCCAGCATTTT

clone size: -
J gene: TRBJ2-7
V gene: TRBV27
D gene: -
CDR3 protein: CASSSNYEQYF
CDR3 DNA: TGTGCCAGCAGTTCAAACTACGAGCAGTACTTC

clone size: -
J gene: TRBJ2-7
V gene: TRBV15
D gene: -
CDR3 protein: CATSRDLRVYEQYF
CDR3 DNA: TGTGCCACCAGCAGAGACCTCAGGGTCTACGAGCAGTACTTC

clone size: -
J gene: TRBJ2-7
V gene: TRBV27
D gene: TRBD2
CDR3 protein: CASSSLATSLSYEQYF
CDR3 DNA: TGTGCCAGCAGTTCACTAGCGACTAGCCTATCCTACGAGCAGTACTTC

clone size: -
J gene: TRBJ2-7
V gene: TRBV4-1
D gene: -
CDR3 protein: CASSQGGSSYEQYF
CDR3 DNA: TGCGCCAGCAGCCAAGGCGGATCCTCCTACGAGCAGTACTTC

clone size: -
J gene: TRBJ2-1
V gene: TRBV7-9
D gene: -
CDR3 protein: CASRRGQNYNEQFF
CDR3 DNA: TGTGCCAGCAGACGAGGACAGAATTACAATGAGCAGTTCTTC

clone size: once
J gene: TRBJ2-3
V gene: TRBV7-3
D gene: -
CDR3 protein: CASSSLGGKDTQYF
CDR3 DNA: TGTGCCAGCAGCTCCCTAGGTGGCAAGGATACGCAGTATTTT

clone size: -
J gene: TRBJ2-1
V gene: TRBV7-9
D gene: -
CDR3 protein: CASSGTGGQNKQFF
CDR3 DNA: TGTGCCAGCAGCGGAACCGGGGGACAGAATAAGCAGTTCTTC

clone size: -
J gene: TRBJ2-5
V gene: TRBV6-1
D gene: TRBD1
CDR3 protein: CASSAGTGDFQETQYF
CDR3 DNA: TGTGCCAGCAGTGCCGGGACAGGGGATTTCCAAGAGACCCAGTACTTC

clone size: -
J gene: TRBJ2-7
V gene: TRBV7-2
D gene: TRBD1
CDR3 protein: CASSPTSGQGYEQYF
CDR3 DNA: TGTGCCAGCAGCCCCACTTCGGGACAGGGCTACGAGCAGTACTTC

clone size: medium-sized
J gene: TRBJ2-7
V gene: TRBV5-4
D gene: TRBD2
CDR3 protein: CASSFPWDYGRIYEQYF
CDR3 DNA: TGTGCCAGCAGCTTTCCATGGGACTACGGGAGAATCTACGAGCAGTACTTC

clone size: -
J gene: TRBJ2-7
V gene: TRBV9
D gene: TRBD1
CDR3 protein: CASSVGTGGPTGEQYF
CDR3 DNA: TGTGCCAGCAGCGTAGGAACAGGGGGCCCCACGGGCGAGCAGTACTTC

clone size: -
J gene: TRBJ1-5
V gene: TRBV2
D gene: TRBD1
CDR3 protein: CAGRTTGSQPQHF
CDR3 DNA: TGTGCCGGCCGGACGACAGGGTCTCAGCCCCAGCATTTT

clone size: -
J gene: TRBJ2-3
V gene: TRBV4-2
D gene: TRBD2
CDR3 protein: CASSQDLYVELARFTDTQYF
CDR3 DNA: TGTGCCAGCAGCCAAGATCTATATGTGGAACTAGCGCGGTTCACAGATACGCAGTATTTT

clone size: -
J gene: TRBJ2-7
V gene: TRBV18
D gene: TRBD2
CDR3 protein: CASSPRAGGSYEQYF
CDR3 DNA: TGTGCCAGCTCACCACGGGCGGGAGGAAGTTACGAGCAGTACTTC

clone size: -
J gene: TRBJ2-5
V gene: TRBV18
D gene: TRBD2
CDR3 protein: CASSIGTSGKETQYF
CDR3 DNA: TGTGCCAGCTCAATAGGGACTAGCGGGAAAGAGACCCAGTACTTC

clone size: -
J gene: TRBJ1-5
V gene: TRBV28
D gene: TRBD1
CDR3 protein: CASSFTDRAQPQHF
CDR3 DNA: TGTGCCAGCAGTTTTACGGACAGGGCCCAGCCCCAGCATTTT